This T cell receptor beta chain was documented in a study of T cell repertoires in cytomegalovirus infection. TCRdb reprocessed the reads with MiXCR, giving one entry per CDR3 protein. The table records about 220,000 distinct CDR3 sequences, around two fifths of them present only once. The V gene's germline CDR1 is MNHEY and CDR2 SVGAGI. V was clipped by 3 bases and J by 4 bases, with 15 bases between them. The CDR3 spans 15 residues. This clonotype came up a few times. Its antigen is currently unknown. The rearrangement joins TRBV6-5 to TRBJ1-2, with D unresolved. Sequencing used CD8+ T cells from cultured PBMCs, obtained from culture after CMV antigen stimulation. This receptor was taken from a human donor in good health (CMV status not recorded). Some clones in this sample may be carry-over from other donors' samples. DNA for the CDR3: TGTGCCAGCAGTTATTCGGGTCCCCTCGGCTATGGCTACACCTTC. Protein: CASSYSGPLGYGYTF.